These 27 T cell receptor beta chains share one sample of origin, sequenced in a study of neurological immune-mediated disorders. TCRdb redid the calling of the 5' RACE reads with MiXCR, one entry per CDR3 protein. The table records 66,000 or so distinct CDR3 sequences, 4% to 6% of them present only once. Sequenced material: PBMCs. These receptors came from a woman aged 25 to 39 with multiple sclerosis.

This clonotype was counted many times. The chain combines TRBV10-3 with TRBJ2-7; TRBD1 might be the D (6 bases). The germline V and J ends were trimmed by 6 bases and 3 bases, with 15 bases remaining between them. The CDR3 is made up of 14 amino acids. Germline V gene data show CDR1 as ENHRY and CDR2 as SYGVKD. CDR3 in amino acids: CAIRGIGQNYEQYF. CDR3 bases: TGTGCCATCAGGGGGATCGGACAGAACTACGAGCAGTACTTC.

This chain connects TRBV7-2 to TRBJ2-1; 10 nucleotides align to TRBD2. Per germline, CDR1 SGHTA and CDR2 FQGNSA. After removal of 6 bases from V and 10 bases from J, the junction contained 3 bases not matched to a gene. CDR3 length: 12 residues. The CDR3: CASRYSGGEQFF. CDR3 nucleotides: TGTGCCAGCAGATATAGCGGGGGGGAGCAGTTCTTC.

This clonotype was observed a handful of times. The J gene is TRBJ1-1, the V gene TRBV12-3 or TRBV12-4; a weak D match, TRBD1 (5 bases). CDR3 length equals 16 residues. Trimming cost V 6 bases and J 2 bases, with 19 bases left between them. In DNA form, the CDR3 reads TGTGCCAGCAGACGCAACCGAGGGAGGACAAACACTGAAGCTTTCTTT. Its protein product is CASRRNRGRTNTEAFF.

This clonotype was seen repeatedly, ten times or more. The chain is built from TRBV20-1 and TRBJ2-1, with a possible D match to TRBD1 (5 bases). The CDR3 contains 14 residues. The germline gives CDR1 DFQATT, CDR2 SNEGSKA (reference sequence). V dropped 3 bases and J dropped 3 bases, with 12 bases sitting between them. In DNA form, the CDR3 reads TGCAGTGCTAGTGATACAGGAGACTACAATGAGCAGTTCTTC. Translation gives CSASDTGDYNEQFF.

This clonotype has a count of ten or more. V and J are TRBV7-2 and TRBJ2-3; D not certain. This CDR3 has 11 residues. Looked up from germline, CDR1 is SGHTA and CDR2 is FQGNSA. Trimming took off 5 bases at V and 7 bases at J, with 7 bases between the two ends. Here the CDR3 reads CASSVVYTQYF. The CDR3 bases are TGTGCCAGCAGCGTGGTGTATACGCAGTATTTT. Using reference TRBV7-2 and TRBJ2-3 for the parts outside the CDR3, the full variable domain is GAGVSQSPSNKVTEKGKDVELRCDPISGHTALYWYRQSLGQGLEFLIYFQGNSAPDKSGLPSDRFSAERTGGSVSTLTIQRTQQEDSAVYLCASSVVYTQYFGPGTRLTVL.

This clonotype was seen ten or more times. The chain is built from TRBV4-1 and TRBJ2-5; TRBD2 might be the D (6 bases). Germline-derived CDR1 and CDR2 are MGHRA and YSYEKL. This CDR3 has 18 residues. The V and J ends lost 0 bases and 4 bases respectively, with 21 bases between them. CDR3 sequence (DNA): TGCGCCAGCAGCCAAGATATTCGGGTCGGGGGTGAAGGAGAGACCCAGTACTTC. It specifies CASSQDIRVGGEGETQYF.

This clonotype was recorded at least ten times. Sequence at one end of the junction differs from germline and may be a read error. This chain joins TRBV20-1 and TRBJ1-5; D is possibly TRBD1 (5 bases). Germline CDR1 DFQATT, CDR2 SNEGSKA (reference sequence). The CDR3 consists of 12 residues. CDR3 amino acids: CSASLSGQPQNF. CDR3 in DNA: TGCAGTGCTAGCCTATCAGGGCAGCCCCAGAATTTT.

The sample holds many counts of this clonotype. V gene TRBV5-1 combines with J gene TRBJ2-7; D is unresolved. CDR1 and CDR2 (germline): SGHRS, YFSETQ. The CDR3 is 13 residues long. The V gene lost 5 bases and the J gene lost 2 bases, with 11 bases spanning the gap. The CDR3 sequence is CASRISETYEQYF. The CDR3 DNA follows: TGCGCCAGCAGGATTTCGGAGACCTACGAGCAGTACTTC. The full variable domain, with the rest looked up from reference TRBV5-1 and TRBJ2-7, is KAGVTQTPRYLIKTRGQQVTLSCSPISGHRSVSWYQQTPGQGLQFLFEYFSETQRNKGNFPGRFSGRQFSNSRSEMNVSTLELGDSALYLCASRISETYEQYFGPGTRLTVT.

The table lists this clonotype with a few counts. At one end, the junction sequence differs from germline, possibly due to a read error. The V and J genes are TRBV5-6 and TRBJ1-5, with 10 bases aligning to TRBD1. CDR1 is SGHDT and CDR2 is YYEEEE in the germline V gene. The length of the CDR3 is 14 residues. CDR3 nucleotide sequence: TGTGCCAGCAGCGGAGGGACAGGGGATCAGCCCCAGAATTTT. Translated, it gives CASSGGTGDQPQNF.

This clonotype occurred many times. This rearrangement joins TRBV6-5 to TRBJ1-4, with 9 bases fitting TRBD1. Germline V gene lookup returns CDR1 MNHEY and CDR2 SVGAGI. Trimming removed 0 bases from V and 8 bases from J; junction bases left unmatched: 10. The CDR3 runs to 17 residues. CDR3 sequence: CASSYSGLQGAREKLFF. CDR3 coding DNA: TGTGCCAGCAGTTACTCGGGGTTACAGGGGGCGAGAGAAAAACTGTTTTTT.

This clonotype has ten or more counts. The chain joins TRBV28 to TRBJ2-7, with TRBD2 matching over 7 bases. With V trimmed by 4 bases and J by 13 bases, 16 bases remained unmatched. This CDR3 is 14 amino acids long. Germline assignment: CDR1 MDHEN and CDR2 SYDVKM. CDR3 residues: CASSSPPGGTPGYF. CDR3 coding DNA: TGTGCCAGCAGTTCCCCCCCGGGGGGAACCCCCGGATACTTC.

This clonotype showed up many times. The chain uses TRBV7-9 and TRBJ1-1, with D unclear. Germline CDR1 and CDR2: SEHNR and FQNEAQ (reference sequence). The CDR3 is made up of 15 amino acids. Trimming shortened V by 2 bases and J by 4 bases, and 14 bases separated the two germline ends. CDR3 protein: CASSLLQGFPTEAFF. The DNA for the CDR3 is TGTGCCAGCAGCTTACTTCAAGGGTTTCCCACTGAAGCTTTCTTT.

This clonotype was counted many times. The chain links TRBV27 to TRBJ2-7; D gene uncertain. Germline assignment: CDR1 MNHEY and CDR2 SMNVEV (reference sequence). V was shortened by 4 bases and J by 1 base, with 11 bases between the two germline ends. The CDR3 length is 14 residues. CDR3 DNA: TGTGCCAGCAGTTACCAAGACGGATCCTACGAGCAGTACTTC. Translated: CASSYQDGSYEQYF.

In its sample, this clonotype was seen many times. The V call is TRBV6-5, the J call TRBJ2-2; D uncertain. Germline-derived CDR1 and CDR2 are MNHEY and SVGAGI. The CDR3 is 15 amino acids. Trimming removed 1 base at V and 0 bases at J, with 6 bases between. Here the CDR3 reads CASSYWKSNTGELFF. CDR3 nucleotides: TGTGCCAGCAGTTACTGGAAATCGAACACCGGGGAGCTGTTTTTT.

This clonotype was picked up many times. The genes are TRBV5-6 and TRBJ2-5; possible D gene TRBD1, 6 bases. Trimming removed 7 bases from V and 5 bases from J, with 18 bases in between. CDR3 length: 14 residues. CDR1 and CDR2 from the germline V gene are SGHDT and YYEEEE. DNA for the CDR3: TGTGCCAGCCTTGGGGGCCCCGGGTCGGAGACCCAGTACTTC. Its protein is CASLGGPGSETQYF.

The sample holds many counts of this clonotype. V and J are TRBV5-1 and TRBJ1-5; tentatively, D is TRBD1 (6 bases). This CDR3 is 15 amino acids long. V dropped 4 bases and J dropped 4 bases, with 15 bases sitting between them. CDR1 SGHRS and CDR2 YFSETQ come from the germline V gene. Written as DNA, the CDR3 is TGCGCCAGCAGCACAGACGGACAGCCTAATCAGCCCCAGCATTTT. As protein: CASSTDGQPNQPQHF.

Concerning this clonotype itself: Since no conserved phenylalanine or tryptophan closes the CDR3, a read error is the likely cause. The CDR3 loop reads CSATGDTSSTDTQYN. The CDR3 nucleotides read TGCAGTGCCACAGGGGACACTTCTAGCACAGATACGCAGTATAAT. The V gene is TRBV20-1, the J gene TRBJ2-3, with 7 positions matching TRBD1. The CDR3 loop spans 15 amino acids. Germline V gene sequence: CDR1 DFQATT, CDR2 SNEGSKA (reference sequence). The V and J ends lost 6 bases and 0 bases, in that order; junction bases with no gene match: 9.

This clonotype was detected a few times. This chain links TRBV20-1 with TRBJ2-1; TRBD2 aligns across 9 bases. The germline gives CDR1 DFQATT, CDR2 SNEGSKA (reference sequence). This CDR3 region has 14 residues. The J segment lost 6 bases and the V segment lost 8 bases, leaving 11 bases of the junction unmatched. The CDR3: CSPVLVRGGNEQFF. As DNA, the CDR3 is TGCAGTCCAGTTCTGGTGCGGGGGGGCAATGAGCAGTTCTTC.

The sample holds many counts of this clonotype. The chain recombines TRBV4-1 with TRBJ2-1, with unresolved D. CDR3 length equals 17 residues. V lost 1 base and J lost 0, with 13 bases in between. Germline V gene lookup returns CDR1 MGHRA and CDR2 YSYEKL. The CDR3 DNA follows: TGCGCCAGCAGCCAAGGCCCGACTCCAAGCTCCTACAATGAGCAGTTCTTC. Its translation is CASSQGPTPSSYNEQFF.

The genes are TRBV11-2 and TRBJ2-3; TRBD2 matches at 10 bases. This CDR3 is 16 amino acids long. CDR1 and CDR2 (germline): SGHAT, FQNNGV. With 1 base clipped from V and 3 bases from J, the junction kept 4 bases outside the gene matches. CDR3 nucleotides: TGTGCCAGCAGCTTAGGTTCTAGCGGGGGAACAGATACGCAGTATTTT. Amino acids: CASSLGSSGGTDTQYF.

This clonotype has ten or more counts. V gene TRBV20-1 combines with J gene TRBJ2-7; 11 bases line up with TRBD1. V lost 6 bases to trimming and J lost 4 bases; unmatched junction nucleotides: 8. Germline V gene sequence: CDR1 DFQATT, CDR2 SNEGSKA (reference sequence). The CDR3 length is 14 residues. The CDR3 DNA follows: TGCAGTGCACCGGACAGGGGGCCCCCATACGAGCAGTACTTC. It encodes CSAPDRGPPYEQYF.

For this clonotype: At one end the junction does not follow the germline gene, possibly because of a read error. The chain is built from TRBV5-5 and TRBJ1-5; possible D gene TRBD1, 6 bases. The CDR3 loop spans 14 amino acids. CDR1 is SGHKS and CDR2 is YYEKEE in the germline V gene (reference sequence). This chain's CDR3 is CASSLAGANQPQNF. The CDR3 DNA reads TGTGCCAGCAGCTTGGCAGGGGCCAATCAGCCCCAGAATTTT.

This clonotype came up many times. The chain has TRBV7-9 and TRBJ2-3, with D tentatively TRBD1 or TRBD2 (5 bases each). V lost 0 bases and J lost 2, with 9 bases in between. This CDR3 is built from 15 residues. The V gene's germline CDR1 is SEHNR and CDR2 FQNEAQ (reference sequence). The CDR3: CASSLAGAATDTQYF. As DNA, the CDR3 is TGTGCCAGCAGCTTAGCCGGGGCAGCCACAGATACGCAGTATTTT. Based on the CDR3 plus reference TRBV7-9 and TRBJ2-3, the full variable domain is DTGVSQNPRHKITKRGQNVTFRCDPISEHNRLYWYRQTLGQGPEFLTYFQNEAQLEKSRLLSDRFSAERPKGSFSTLEIQRTEQGDSAMYLCASSLAGAATDTQYFGPGTRLTVL.

Remarks on this clonotype: Just one base apart from a much larger clone, this may be a read error. The chain has TRBV19 and TRBJ1-5, with 7 bases lining up with TRBD1. Germline V gene sequence: CDR1 LNHDA, CDR2 SQIVND (reference sequence). This CDR3 comprises 14 residues. Here the CDR3 reads CASSRQGFAQPQNF. The CDR3 coding sequence is TGTGCCAGTAGCCGACAGGGCTTCGCTCAGCCCCAGAATTTT. Together with reference TRBV19 and TRBJ1-5, the CDR3 gives the full variable domain: DGGITQSPKYLFRKEGQNVTLSCEQNLNHDAMYWYRQDPGQGLRLIYYSQIVNDFQKGDIAEGYSVSREKKESFPLTVTSAQKNPTAFYLCASSRQGFAQPQNFGDGTRLSIL.

This clonotype was seen many times. A much larger clone sits a single nucleotide away, making a read error possible. The chain joins TRBV29-1 to TRBJ1-1; no definite D call. This CDR3 contains 14 residues. Germline CDR1 SQVTM, CDR2 ANQGSEA. V lost 2 bases and J 2 bases, leaving 12 bases between the germline ends. Here the CDR3 DNA reads TGCAGCGTTGAAAGCGGGAAGGGCAACACTGAAGCTTTCTTT. Its translation is CSVESGKGNTEAFF.

Ten or more counts support this clonotype. J is TRBJ1-5 and V is TRBV12-3 or TRBV12-4, with D unclear. This CDR3 is 15 amino acids long. Trimming pared 1 base from V and 0 bases from J, leaving 7 bases between. CDR3 in amino acids: CASSLEEYSNQPQHF. CDR3 coding DNA: TGTGCCAGCAGTTTAGAAGAGTATAGCAATCAGCCCCAGCATTTT.

This clonotype was detected a few times. The chain joins TRBV14 to TRBJ2-2; TRBD1 aligns across 8 bases. The CDR3 runs 17 residues. Germline V lookup: CDR1 SGHDN, CDR2 FVKESK. Germline trimming cut 0 bases from V and 2 bases from J; bases unmatched to any gene: 5. The CDR3: CASSQDGTGRNTGELFF. Here the CDR3 DNA reads TGTGCCAGCAGCCAAGATGGGACAGGCCGAAACACCGGGGAGCTGTTTTTT.